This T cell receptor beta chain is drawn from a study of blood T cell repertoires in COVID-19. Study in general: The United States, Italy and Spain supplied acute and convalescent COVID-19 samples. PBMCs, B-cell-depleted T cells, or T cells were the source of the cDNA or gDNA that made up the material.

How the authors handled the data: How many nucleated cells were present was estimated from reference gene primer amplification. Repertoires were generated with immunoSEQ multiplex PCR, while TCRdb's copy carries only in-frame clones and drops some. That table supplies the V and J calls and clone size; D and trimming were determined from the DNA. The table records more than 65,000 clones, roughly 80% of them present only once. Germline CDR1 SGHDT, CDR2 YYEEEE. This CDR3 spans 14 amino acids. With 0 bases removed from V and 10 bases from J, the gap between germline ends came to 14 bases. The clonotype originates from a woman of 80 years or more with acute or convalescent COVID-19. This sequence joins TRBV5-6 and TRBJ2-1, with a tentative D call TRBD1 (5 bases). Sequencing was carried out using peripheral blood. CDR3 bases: TGTGCCAGCAGCTTGGGTCAGGGCTTGCGCGAGCAGTTCTTC. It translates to CASSLGQGLREQFF.